Presented here are 15 T cell receptor beta chains from one specimen sequenced in a study of T cell changes during pregnancy in multiple sclerosis. TCRdb keeps only in-frame clones here, not all; method: immunoSEQ multiplex PCR. The top ten hold about 2.7% of the sample, which has tens of thousands of clones, roughly 90% seen once. This material consisted of peripheral blood, taken in the second trimester of pregnancy. The receptor source for this set is a female donor in good health, enrolled as a control in a pregnancy study.

The rearrangement uses TRBV21-1 and TRBJ2-2; the table's D call of TRBD1 was not tested on the DNA. TRBV21-1 constitutes a pseudogene. The CDR3 spans 14 residues. The CDR3 spells CASIPTSPVGELFF. The CDR3 nucleotides are TGTGCCAGCATCCCGACAAGTCCGGTCGGGGAGCTGTTTTTT.

This chain connects TRBV7-6 to TRBJ2-2; perhaps TRBD1 as D (6 bases). Between the trimmed V and J ends, which lost 6 bases and 6 bases, there was a span of 14 bases. CDR3 length: 14 residues. Germline loops: CDR1 SGHVS, CDR2 FNYEAQ. For the CDR3, the DNA is TGTGCCAGCAGGCCCGGACAGAGGTCCGGGGAGCTGTTTTTT. It yields the protein CASRPGQRSGELFF.

This clone has only one observation. The V call is TRBV10-3, the J call TRBJ2-7, with D possibly being TRBD2 (6 bases). Looked up from germline, CDR1 is ENHRY and CDR2 is SYGVKD. The CDR3 has 16 amino acids. The germline V and J ends were trimmed by 4 bases and 1 base, with 17 bases remaining between them. In nucleotides, the CDR3 is TGTGCCATCAGTGGACCGACTATTGGGGGGTCCTACGAGCAGTACTTC. It is translated as CAISGPTIGGSYEQYF.

V gene TRBV5-6 combines with J gene TRBJ1-2; 11 bases map to TRBD1. Trimming removed 4 bases from V and 8 bases from J; junction bases left unmatched: 22. CDR1 is SGHDT and CDR2 is YYEEEE in the germline V gene. The CDR3 runs 19 residues. CDR3 loop: CASSQGPIWTGGALKGYTF. For the CDR3, the DNA is TGTGCCAGCAGCCAAGGTCCAATTTGGACAGGGGGCGCTCTGAAGGGCTACACCTTC.

The V call is TRBV10-2, the J call TRBJ1-1; D gene ambiguous. With 10 bases removed from V and 3 bases from J, the gap between germline ends came to 15 bases. The germline V gene encodes CDR1 WSHSY and CDR2 SAAADI. The CDR3 runs to 13 residues. The CDR3 DNA reads as TGCGCCACCCAACTCGCGGCTGACACTGAAGCTTTCTTT. This sequence encodes CATQLAADTEAFF.

The chain uses TRBV19 and TRBJ2-5; 8 bases align to TRBD2. The CDR3 sequence is 15 residues long. Trimming took 4 bases from V and 4 from J; bases not matched to a gene: 8. The V gene's germline CDR1 is LNHDA and CDR2 SQIVND (reference sequence). The CDR3 region is CASSSLIAGRETQYF. CDR3 DNA sequence: TGTGCCAGTAGTAGCCTCATAGCGGGAAGAGAGACCCAGTACTTC.

This chain connects TRBV18 to TRBJ2-1; TRBD2 aligns across 13 bases. The V segment lost 2 bases and the J segment 9 bases; nucleotides outside the gene matches: 10. Germline-derived CDR1 and CDR2 are KGHSH and LQKENI. CDR3 size: 17 residues. CDR3 protein: CASSPTSGGANFIEQFF. The CDR3 coding sequence is TGTGCCAGCTCACCAACTAGCGGGGGGGCCAATTTTATTGAGCAGTTCTTC.

CDR3 nucleotides: TGTGCCAGCAGCTTTGATAGCAGGGGGAACGTCCTGACTTTC. Protein: CASSFDSRGNVLTF. The chain couples TRBV7-3 to TRBJ2-6; the match to TRBD1 covers 7 bases. V lost 3 bases and J lost 10; bases outside the gene matches: 6. Germline V gives CDR1 SGHTA, CDR2 FQGTGA. CDR3 length: 14 amino acids.

The rearrangement uses TRBV7-9 and TRBJ2-5; D might be TRBD1 (6 bases). The CDR3 consists of 13 residues. V was pared by 10 bases and J by 4 bases, with 16 bases between. The germline V gene encodes CDR1 SEHNR and CDR2 FQNEAQ (reference sequence). CDR3 DNA: TGTGCCATCCCAGACAGGAGTCGAGAGACCCAGTACTTC. Amino acid sequence: CAIPDRSRETQYF.

This rearrangement joins TRBV7-9 to TRBJ1-1; no reliable D call. The CDR3 loop spans 15 amino acids. Between the trimmed V and J ends, which lost 3 bases and 1 base, there was a span of 12 bases. Germline CDR1 reads SEHNR; CDR2 reads FQNEAQ (reference sequence). CDR3 in amino acids: CASSLTGAANTEAFF. CDR3 coding DNA: TGTGCCAGCAGCTTGACCGGAGCCGCGAACACTGAAGCTTTCTTT.

This clone has a single count. The rearrangement links TRBV28 to TRBJ2-1, with 8 bases identical to TRBD2. The V gene end was trimmed by 3 bases and the J gene end by 5 bases; junction bases not matched to a gene: 12. CDR3 length: 17 residues. Germline-derived CDR1 and CDR2 are MDHEN and SYDVKM. The chain's CDR3 is CASSLPGSGRENNEQFF. In DNA, the CDR3 is TGTGCCAGCAGTTTGCCGGGAAGCGGGAGAGAGAACAATGAGCAGTTCTTC.

The chain employs TRBV29-1 and TRBJ2-2; D unclear. V lost 6 bases and J lost 6, with 14 bases in between. CDR1 is SQVTM, CDR2 ANQGSEA, per germline. The CDR3 is 13 amino acids. CDR3 residues: CSVRVTSAGELFF. DNA of the CDR3: TGCAGCGTCCGGGTTACCTCGGCCGGGGAGCTGTTTTTT.

This clone was recorded only once. The chain links TRBV11-2 to TRBJ1-5, with 8 bases matching TRBD1. CDR1 and CDR2 from the germline V gene are SGHAT and FQNNGV. V was pared by 4 bases and J by 7 bases, with 6 bases of the junction left unmatched. The length of the CDR3 is 14 residues. The chain's CDR3 is CASSSGRGRQPQHF. CDR3 nucleotides: TGTGCCAGCAGCTCCGGCAGGGGGCGGCAGCCCCAGCATTTT.

V gene TRBV5-1 combines with J gene TRBJ2-1, with 10 bases identical to TRBD2. The CDR3 has 15 amino acids. V was pared by 7 bases and J by 2 bases, with 6 bases of the junction left unmatched. From germline, CDR1 is SGHRS and CDR2 YFSETQ. The CDR3, as DNA: TGCGCCAGCGCATTAGCGGGAGGAACCTACAATGAGCAGTTCTTC. Translated, it gives CASALAGGTYNEQFF.

The chain links TRBV12-1 to TRBJ2-1; no check of the table's D call, TRBD2, against the DNA was made. TRBV12-1 is deemed a pseudogene. The length of the CDR3 is 16 residues. CDR3 sequence (DNA): TGTGCCAGCAGCTTGACAACTAGCGGGCGGTACAATGAGCAGTTCTTC. Translated: CASSLTTSGRYNEQFF.